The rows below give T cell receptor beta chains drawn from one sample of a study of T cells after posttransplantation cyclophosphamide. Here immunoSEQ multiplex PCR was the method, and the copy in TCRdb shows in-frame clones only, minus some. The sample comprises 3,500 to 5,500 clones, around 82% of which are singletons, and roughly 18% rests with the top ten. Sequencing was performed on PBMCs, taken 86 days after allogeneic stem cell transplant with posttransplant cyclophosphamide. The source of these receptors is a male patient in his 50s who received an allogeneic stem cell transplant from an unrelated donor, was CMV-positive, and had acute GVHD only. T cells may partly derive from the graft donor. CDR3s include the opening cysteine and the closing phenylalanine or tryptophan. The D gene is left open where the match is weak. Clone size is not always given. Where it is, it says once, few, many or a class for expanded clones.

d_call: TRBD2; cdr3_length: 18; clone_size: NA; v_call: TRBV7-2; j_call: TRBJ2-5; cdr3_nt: TGTGCCAGCAGCTTAGTATCAGCACTTGGCGGGAGGGGGGAGACCCAGTACTTC; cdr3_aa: CASSLVSALGGRGETQYF
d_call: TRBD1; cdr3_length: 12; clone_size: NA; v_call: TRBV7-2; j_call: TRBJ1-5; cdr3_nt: TGTGCCAGCAGCTTAACAGGGGGTTCCCAGCATTTT; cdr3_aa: CASSLTGGSQHF
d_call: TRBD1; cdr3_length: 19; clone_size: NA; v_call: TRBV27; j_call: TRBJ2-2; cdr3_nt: TGTGCCAGCAGTTTATCCGACTTATACAGGACAGGGGGATCCGGGGAGCTGTTTTTT; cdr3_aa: CASSLSDLYRTGGSGELFF
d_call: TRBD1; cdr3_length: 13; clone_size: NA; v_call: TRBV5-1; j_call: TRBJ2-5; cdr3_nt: TGCGCCAGCAGCGCACAGGGGCGGGAGACCCAGTACTTC; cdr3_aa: CASSAQGRETQYF
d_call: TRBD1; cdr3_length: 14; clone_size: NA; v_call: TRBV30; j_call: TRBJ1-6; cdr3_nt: TGTGCCTGGAGTGCTGTGACAGGGGATTCACCCCTCCACTTT; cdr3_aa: CAWSAVTGDSPLHF
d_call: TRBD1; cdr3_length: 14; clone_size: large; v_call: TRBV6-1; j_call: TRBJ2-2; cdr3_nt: TGTGCCAGCACTAAGACAGGGGACACCGGGGAGCTGTTTTTT; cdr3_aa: CASTKTGDTGELFF
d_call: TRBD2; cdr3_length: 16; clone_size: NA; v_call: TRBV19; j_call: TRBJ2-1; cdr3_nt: TGTGCCAGTAGCCTACTAGCGGGAGGCACTTACAATGAGCAGTTCTTC; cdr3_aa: CASSLLAGGTYNEQFF
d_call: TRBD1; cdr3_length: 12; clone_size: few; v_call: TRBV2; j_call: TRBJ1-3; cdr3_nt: TGTGCCAGCAAGCGACAGGGAGACACCATATATTTT; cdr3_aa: CASKRQGDTIYF
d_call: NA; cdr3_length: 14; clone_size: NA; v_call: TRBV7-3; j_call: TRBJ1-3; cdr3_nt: TGTGCCAGCAGCTTGAACAGGAACGGAAACACCATATATTTT; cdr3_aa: CASSLNRNGNTIYF
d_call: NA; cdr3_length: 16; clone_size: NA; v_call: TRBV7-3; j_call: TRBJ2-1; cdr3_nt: TGTGCCAGCAGCTTAACCCCCAGCGGAGGGGCCAATGAGCAGTTCTTC; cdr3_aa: CASSLTPSGGANEQFF
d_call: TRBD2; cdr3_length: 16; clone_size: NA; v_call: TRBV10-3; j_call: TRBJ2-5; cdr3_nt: TGTGCCATCAAACCGGGACTAGCGGGGGGGCCAGAGACCCAGTACTTC; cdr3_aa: CAIKPGLAGGPETQYF
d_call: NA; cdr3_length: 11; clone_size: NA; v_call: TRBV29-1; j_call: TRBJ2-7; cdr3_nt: TGCAGCGTTGGAGGGGGCTACGAGCAGTACTTC; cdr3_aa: CSVGGGYEQYF
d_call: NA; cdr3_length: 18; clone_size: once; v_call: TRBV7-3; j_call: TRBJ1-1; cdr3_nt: TGTGCCAGCAGCTTAATAGGATCGGGAACAGGGTGGAACACTGAAGCTTTCTTT; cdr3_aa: CASSLIGSGTGWNTEAFF
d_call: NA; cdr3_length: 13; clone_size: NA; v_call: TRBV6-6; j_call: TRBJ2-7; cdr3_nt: TGTGCCAGCAGTCAAGGGGACTCCTACGAGCAGTACTTC; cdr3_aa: CASSQGDSYEQYF
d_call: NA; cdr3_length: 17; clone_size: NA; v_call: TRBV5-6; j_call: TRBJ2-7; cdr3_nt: TGTGCCAGCAGCTTGGGAATGGCAGGGGTGGACTCCTACGAGCAGTACTTC; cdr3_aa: CASSLGMAGVDSYEQYF
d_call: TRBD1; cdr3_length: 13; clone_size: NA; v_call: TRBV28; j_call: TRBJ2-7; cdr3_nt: TGTGCCAGCAATAGGGACAGGGTACACGAGCAGTACTTC; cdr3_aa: CASNRDRVHEQYF
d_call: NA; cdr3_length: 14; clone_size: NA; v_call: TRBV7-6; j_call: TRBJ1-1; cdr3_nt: TGTGCCAGCAGCTTAGTCCCCCGGGAGACTGAAGCTTTCTTT; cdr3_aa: CASSLVPRETEAFF
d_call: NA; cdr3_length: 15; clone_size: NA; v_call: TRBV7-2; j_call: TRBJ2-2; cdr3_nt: TGTGCCAGCAGCTTAGCGCTTATCGGTTCCGGGGAGCTGTTTTTT; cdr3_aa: CASSLALIGSGELFF
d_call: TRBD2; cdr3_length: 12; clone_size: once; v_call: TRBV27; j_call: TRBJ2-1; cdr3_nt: TGTGCCATCGGGGGGGGATGGAATGAGCAGTTCTTC; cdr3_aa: CAIGGGWNEQFF
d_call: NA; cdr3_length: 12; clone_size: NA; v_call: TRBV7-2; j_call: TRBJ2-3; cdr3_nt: TGTGCCAGCAGCTTATACACAGATACGCAGTATTTT; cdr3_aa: CASSLYTDTQYF
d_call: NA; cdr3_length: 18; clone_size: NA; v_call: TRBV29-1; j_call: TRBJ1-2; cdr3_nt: TGCAGCGTTGAAGAAGAAGGCGAGGGTAGGGAGATCGGCTATGGCTACACCTTC; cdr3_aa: CSVEEEGEGREIGYGYTF
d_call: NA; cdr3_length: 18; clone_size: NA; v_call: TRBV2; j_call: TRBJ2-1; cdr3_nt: TGTGCCACCCACCCGGGACAGGGAAGACTAGCGACAAACAATGAGCAGTTCTTC; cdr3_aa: CATHPGQGRLATNNEQFF
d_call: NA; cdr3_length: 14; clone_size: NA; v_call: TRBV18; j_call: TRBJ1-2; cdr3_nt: TGTGCCAGCTCAAAGGGGCTGAAGGATTTTGGCTACACCTTC; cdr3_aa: CASSKGLKDFGYTF
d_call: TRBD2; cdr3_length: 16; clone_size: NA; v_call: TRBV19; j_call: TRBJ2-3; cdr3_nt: TGTGCCAGTAGTATAGATACTAGCGGAAGCACAGATACGCAGTATTTT; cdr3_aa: CASSIDTSGSTDTQYF
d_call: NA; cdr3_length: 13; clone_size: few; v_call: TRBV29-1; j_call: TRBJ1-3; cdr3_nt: TGCAGCGTCAGACTGAGCTCTGGAAACACCATATATTTT; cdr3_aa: CSVRLSSGNTIYF
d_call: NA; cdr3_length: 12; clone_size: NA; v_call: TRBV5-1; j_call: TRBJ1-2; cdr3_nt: TGCGCCAGCAGCTTGCGGGGGTGGGGCTACACCTTC; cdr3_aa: CASSLRGWGYTF
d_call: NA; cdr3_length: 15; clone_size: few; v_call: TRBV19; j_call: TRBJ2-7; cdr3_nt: TGTGCCAGTAGTATAGGAGGTGGGGCTGCCTACGAGCAGTACTTC; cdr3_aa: CASSIGGGAAYEQYF
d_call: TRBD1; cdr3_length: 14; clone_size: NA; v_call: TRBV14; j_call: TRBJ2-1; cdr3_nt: TGTGCCAGCAGCCAAACCGGGACAGGGATTGAGCAGTTCTTC; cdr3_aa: CASSQTGTGIEQFF
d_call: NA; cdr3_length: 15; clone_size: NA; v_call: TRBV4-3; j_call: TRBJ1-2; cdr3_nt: TGCGCCAGCAGCCAAGATCCTAAGAGTAACTATGGCTACACCTTC; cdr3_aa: CASSQDPKSNYGYTF
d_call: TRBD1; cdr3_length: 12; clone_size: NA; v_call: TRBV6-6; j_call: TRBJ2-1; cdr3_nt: TGTGCCAGCAGACCATACAGGGGGCAGCAGTTCTTC; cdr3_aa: CASRPYRGQQFF
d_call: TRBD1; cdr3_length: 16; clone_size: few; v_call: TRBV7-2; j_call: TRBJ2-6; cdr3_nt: TGTGCCAGCAGCCCGGGGACAGGGACTGGGGCCAACGTCCTGACTTTC; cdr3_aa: CASSPGTGTGANVLTF
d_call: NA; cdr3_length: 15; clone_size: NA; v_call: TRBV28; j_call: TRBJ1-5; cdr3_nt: TGTGCCAGCAGTTCGTTGGGGCAGGGCAATCAGCCCCAGCATTTT; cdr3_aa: CASSSLGQGNQPQHF
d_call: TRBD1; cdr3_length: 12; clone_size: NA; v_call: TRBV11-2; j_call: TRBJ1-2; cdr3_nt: TGTGCCAGCAGAGACAGGGAGAAGGGCTACACCTTC; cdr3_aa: CASRDREKGYTF
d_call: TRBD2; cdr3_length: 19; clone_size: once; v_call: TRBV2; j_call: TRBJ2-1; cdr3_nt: TGTGCCAGCAGTTGGAGACTAGCGGGAGGCCGTGTCACAAACAATGAGCAGTTCTTC; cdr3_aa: CASSWRLAGGRVTNNEQFF
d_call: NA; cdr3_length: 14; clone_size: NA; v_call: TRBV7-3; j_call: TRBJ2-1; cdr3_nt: TGTGCCAGCAGCCAACGGACTTTTGGCGATGAGCAGTTCTTC; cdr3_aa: CASSQRTFGDEQFF
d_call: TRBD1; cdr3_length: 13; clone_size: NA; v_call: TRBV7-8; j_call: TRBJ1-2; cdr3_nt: TGTGCCAGCAGTCCACAGGGGTTCTATGGCTACACCTTC; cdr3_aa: CASSPQGFYGYTF
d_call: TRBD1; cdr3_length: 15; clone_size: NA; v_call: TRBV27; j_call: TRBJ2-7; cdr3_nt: TGTGCCAGCAGTCTGGGACAGGGGGCAAGGTCCGAGCAGTACTTC; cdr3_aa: CASSLGQGARSEQYF
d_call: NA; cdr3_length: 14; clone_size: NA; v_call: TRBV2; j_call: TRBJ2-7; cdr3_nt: TGTGCCAGCAGTGAAACGGGTTTAGCCTACGAGCAGTACTTC; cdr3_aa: CASSETGLAYEQYF
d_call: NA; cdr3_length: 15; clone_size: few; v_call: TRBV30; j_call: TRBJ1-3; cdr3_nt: TGTGCCTGGTCCCCGGACGGGAACTCTGGAAACACCATATATTTT; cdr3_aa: CAWSPDGNSGNTIYF
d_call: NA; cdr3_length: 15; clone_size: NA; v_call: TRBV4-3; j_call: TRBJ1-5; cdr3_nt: TGCGCCAGCAGCCAAGACCTAGTCAGCAATCAGCCCCAGCATTTT; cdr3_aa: CASSQDLVSNQPQHF
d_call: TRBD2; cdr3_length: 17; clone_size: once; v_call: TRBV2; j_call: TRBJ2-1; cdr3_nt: TGTGCCAGCAGCAGGACTAGCGGGGGCCTTTCCTACAATGAGCAGTTCTTC; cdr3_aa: CASSRTSGGLSYNEQFF
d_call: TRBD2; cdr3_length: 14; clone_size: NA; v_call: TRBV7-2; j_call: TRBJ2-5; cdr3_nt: TGTGCCAGCAGCTCCCCGGGGGGAACAGAGACCCAGTACTTC; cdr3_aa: CASSSPGGTETQYF
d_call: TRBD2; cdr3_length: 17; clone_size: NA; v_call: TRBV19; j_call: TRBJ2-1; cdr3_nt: TGTGCCAGTAGTACCTACCCCGCTAGCGGGGGGGTTAATGAGCAGTTCTTC; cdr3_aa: CASSTYPASGGVNEQFF
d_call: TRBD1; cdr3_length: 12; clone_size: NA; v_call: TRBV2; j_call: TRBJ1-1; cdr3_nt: TGTGCCAAAATGGGACAGGGGGGTGAAGCTTTCTTT; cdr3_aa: CAKMGQGGEAFF
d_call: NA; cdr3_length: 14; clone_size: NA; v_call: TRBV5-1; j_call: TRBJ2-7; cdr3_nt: TGCGCCAGCAGCTTGGACGGGGTATCCTACGAGCAGTACTTC; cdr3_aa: CASSLDGVSYEQYF
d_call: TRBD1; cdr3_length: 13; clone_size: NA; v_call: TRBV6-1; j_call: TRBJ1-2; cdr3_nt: TGTGCCAGCAGTAAGACAGGGGTCGGTGGCTACACCTTC; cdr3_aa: CASSKTGVGGYTF
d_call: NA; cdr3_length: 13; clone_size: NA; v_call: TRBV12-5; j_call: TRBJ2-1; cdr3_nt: TGTGCTAGTGGTTTCCCCGCCCGGAATGAGCAGTTCTTC; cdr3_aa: CASGFPARNEQFF